This TCR beta chain came from a study of CD8+ T cells in alopecia areata. Study-wide context: Those treated were given oral tofacitinib at 5 to 10 mg twice daily. The share of scalp area affected provided the severity score for treated patients. Study-wide points: Higher clonality was seen in lesional scalp than in normal scalp, especially in alopecia totalis/universalis. Sequence data from scalp samples additionally include resident alphabeta T cells of normal skin.

Extracted from the samples, RNA was reverse transcribed into cDNA to serve as the sequencing template. The method was immunoSEQ multiplex PCR; TCRdb's version includes in-frame clones alone and lacks a portion of them. Of about 120,000 clones listed, under 60% are singletons. Treatment given: oral pan-JAK inhibitor, 5-10 mg twice daily. With V trimmed by 1 base and J by 3 bases, 10 bases remained unmatched. The CDR3 is 17 residues long. Germline CDR1 is LGHNA and CDR2 is YSLEER. Details on this clone: The antigen remains undetermined.

Sequencing used CD8+ T cells sorted from blood, obtained at week 24, from a patient treated with tofacitinib. This chain uses TRBV4-3 with TRBJ2-3; 7 nucleotides match TRBD1. This TCR was recovered from a human donor with alopecia areata. The CDR3 nucleotides read TGCGCCAGCAGCCAAGGATCGGTGGCAGGGGGAACAGATACGCAGTATTTT. Translated, it gives CASSQGSVAGGTDTQYF.